Given below is one TCR beta chain in context. Its antigen is still unknown. From germline, CDR1 is DFQATT and CDR2 SNEGSKA (reference sequence). The CDR3 contains 18 residues. Unmatched junction bases numbered 10, after V lost 4 bases and J lost 0 bases. For the second PCR, which ran for roughly 6 to 12 cycles, a sample-barcoded 5' primer and a J-beta primer mix were used. Each CDR3 protein gets one entry after TCRdb re-called the 5' RACE reads with MiXCR. The table records about 1.8 million distinct CDR3 sequences, around half of them present only once. The sample originates from a study of blood T cells in healthy people across ages. Study-level results: The study could not conclusively compare naive and antigen-experienced cells, given its unsorted PBMCs. Considered underestimates were the diversity estimates obtained from one million T cells.

The receptor's source is a woman in her thirties or forties in good health. This rearrangement joins TRBV20-1 to TRBJ2-6; 9 bases match TRBD1. The sequenced sample consisted of blood. DNA for the CDR3: TGCAGTGCTAATTTCCGGGACAGGGCTAACTCTGGGGCCAACGTCCTGACTTTC. This translates into CSANFRDRANSGANVLTF.